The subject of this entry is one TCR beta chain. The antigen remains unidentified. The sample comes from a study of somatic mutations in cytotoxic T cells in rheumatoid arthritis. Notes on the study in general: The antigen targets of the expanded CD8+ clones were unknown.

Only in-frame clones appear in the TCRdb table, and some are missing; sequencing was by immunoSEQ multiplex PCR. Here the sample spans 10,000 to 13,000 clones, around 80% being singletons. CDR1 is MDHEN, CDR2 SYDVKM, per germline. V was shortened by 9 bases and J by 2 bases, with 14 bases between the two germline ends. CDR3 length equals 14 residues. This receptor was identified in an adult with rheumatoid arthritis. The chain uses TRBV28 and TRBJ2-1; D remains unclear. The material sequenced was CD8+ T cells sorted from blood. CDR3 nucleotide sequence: TGTGCCAGAATTTTCACACCTGCCTACAATGAGCAGTTCTTC. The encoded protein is CARIFTPAYNEQFF.